Many counts were recorded for the clone carrying this T cell receptor (beta chain). Its antigen is unknown. This sample stems from a study of T-cell reconstitution after alpha-beta-depleted transplantation in children. Study results and limitations: From surviving recipient T cells and thymic progenitors came the high day-60 TCRbeta diversity observed in some patients. It was newly produced T cells that mostly accounted for T-cell counts and diversity one year after transplant.

The V end was cut by 7 bases, the J end by 6 bases, with 6 bases between. The CDR3 extends over 10 amino acids. Germline values: CDR1 SQVTM, CDR2 ANQGSEA. Using unique molecular identifiers, the investigators prepared the TCRbeta library. TCRdb fed the PCR reads into MiXCR, producing one record per CDR3 protein. The sample has a few hundred thousand distinct CDR3 sequences, 6.6% seen once. The specimen was PBMCs, collected before TCRalphabeta/CD19-depleted stem cell transplant. The rearrangement joins TRBV29-1 to TRBJ2-2; no clear D. The TCR was taken from a boy aged 2 to 10 with acute lymphoblastic leukemia, due to receive a stem cell transplant. The chain's CDR3 is CSAGSGELFF. CDR3 in DNA: TGCAGCGCCGGCTCCGGGGAGCTGTTTTTT.